The clone carrying this T cell receptor (beta chain) occurred a few times. Its antigen is still unknown. This table comes from immunoSEQ multiplex PCR, and its TCRdb copy is limited to in-frame clones, with some not included. This sample yields approximately 20,000 clones, of which 76% are seen a single time; approximately 16% belongs to the top ten. The data stem from a study of CD4 T cells in relation to SARS-CoV-2 and coronaviruses. About the study: PBMCs were cultured with antigen for less than twelve days before TCR beta sequencing.

CDR3 size: 14 residues. J gave up 10 bases and V 5 bases, and 7 bases lay outside the gene matches. CDR1 is SGHTA, CDR2 FQGTGA, per germline. Unexposed donor CD4+ T cells date from 2011-2018, before the COVID-19 pandemic. CD4+ T cells were isolated from the cells after roughly 11 days of culture. Unexposed-donor CD4+ T cells were probed with SARS-CoV-2 S/N and four cold-coronavirus spikes, cells permitting. The sequenced material came from CD4+ T cells from PBMCs, cultured in vitro. J is TRBJ2-1 and V is TRBV7-3; TRBD2 matches 11 bases. The clonotype was recovered from a human donor in good health. Here the CDR3 reads CASSPTRLAGEQFF. CDR3 sequence (DNA): TGTGCCAGCAGCCCAACCCGACTAGCGGGAGAGCAGTTCTTC.